This TCR beta chain derives from a study of beta chain features in type 1 diabetes. Whole-study context: Patients looked much like healthy donors when it came to age, gender and cell yields. Study-wide points: A definitive answer on HLA type influencing TCRB rearrangement was not reached here.

Every isolated RNA sample was fully reverse transcribed, so sequencing captured expressed TCRB transcripts. Profiled with immunoSEQ multiplex PCR; TCRdb holds only in-frame clones, not every one. The data hold around 300,000 clones, with approximately 9.9% observed a single time. CDR3 length: 14 amino acids. CDR1 and CDR2 from the germline V gene are MNHEY and SVGAGI. V was cut by 2 bases and J by 8 bases, with 15 bases left in between. This clone was seen a handful of times. Its target is unknown. This sequence was found in a woman under 40 in good health. Sequenced material: naive CD4+ T cells from blood. The chain links TRBV6-5 to TRBJ1-2; possible D gene TRBD1, 5 bases. CDR3 bases: TGTGCCAGCAGTTACGCTGCGGCGGGGGACGGCTACACCTTC. This codes for CASSYAAAGDGYTF.